This TCR beta chain was found in a study of cytomegalovirus exposure and HLA in healthy donors. V dropped 3 bases and J dropped 4; count of bases not matched to a gene: 3. The CDR3 consists of 15 residues. Germline V gene sequence: CDR1 KGHSH, CDR2 LQKENI. The method was immunoSEQ multiplex PCR; TCRdb's version includes in-frame clones alone and lacks a portion of them. The table has about 130,000 clones, approximately 94% seen once. Study-wide findings and caveats: TCR beta chains numbering about 160 were designated cytomegalovirus-associated. Cytomegalovirus status was reportedly diagnosed by the classifier with high sensitivity and specificity.

On this clone: Its target is not known.

The TCR was taken from a young man in good health and CMV-seropositive. Sequencing was carried out using PBMCs. The rearrangement uses TRBV18 and TRBJ1-5; TRBD1 agrees at 10 bases. The CDR3 DNA reads as TGTGCCAGCTCACCCGGACAGGGGGGGAATCAGCCCCAGCATTTT. This sequence encodes CASSPGQGGNQPQHF.